This T cell receptor (beta chain) was identified in a study of T-cell reconstitution after alpha-beta-depleted transplantation in children. Germline CDR1 reads SGHKS; CDR2 reads YYEKEE (reference sequence). The V and J ends lost 4 bases and 3 bases, in that order; junction bases with no gene match: 5. The CDR3 has 14 residues. The library targeted TCRbeta and was prepared with unique molecular identifiers. TCRdb reanalysed the PCR reads using MiXCR and keeps one entry per CDR3 protein. The data hold almost 500,000 distinct CDR3 sequences, with under 15% observed a single time. This clonotype was sampled from a human donor who donated a stem cell graft to a child with combined immunodeficiency. The J gene is TRBJ2-7, the V gene TRBV5-5; TRBD1 agrees at 9 bases. The sequencing here drew on PBMCs from the stem cell graft donor, taken from the stem cell graft. CDR3 residues: CASSRTGVGYEQYF. In DNA, the CDR3 is TGTGCCAGCAGCCGGACAGGGGTGGGCTACGAGCAGTACTTC.